A single sample is the source of the 20 T cell receptor beta chains below, sequenced in a study of a mutant IDH1 vaccine in newly diagnosed glioma. No antigen has been assigned to these receptors. The data were produced by immunoSEQ multiplex PCR, yet TCRdb's version contains in-frame clones alone and is incomplete. The table has approximately 70,000 clones, 84% seen once; the top ten hold 13%. Regarding time point: week 23, last vaccination. Vaccination used 300 ug of mutant IDH1 20-mer peptide per dose, with topical imiquimod. Sequenced material: PBMCs, taken from a glioma patient whose treatment included an IDH1 peptide vaccine. These receptors all stem from a man aged 18 to 35 with glioma.

This chain links TRBV19 with TRBJ1-1; D gene uncertain. The germline gives CDR1 LNHDA, CDR2 SQIVND (reference sequence). This CDR3 contains 16 residues. The V end lost 3 bases, the J end lost 0 bases, and 14 bases lay between the germline ends. CDR3 sequence reads: CASSMTGRPMNTEAFF. The CDR3 bases are TGTGCCAGTAGTATGACTGGCAGACCCATGAACACTGAAGCTTTCTTT.

The V gene is TRBV9, the J gene TRBJ2-6; D gene ambiguous. The germline CDR1 and CDR2 sequences are SGDLS and YYNGEE. This CDR3 comprises 17 residues. V lost 0 bases to trimming and J lost 2 bases, with 12 bases between them. In DNA form, the CDR3 reads TGTGCCAGCAGCGTAGGTTACAGAGGCGCTGGGGCCAACGTCCTGACTTTC. It codes for CASSVGYRGAGANVLTF.

The rearrangement uses TRBV19 and TRBJ1-6, with no clear D. The V and J ends lost 6 bases and 9 bases respectively, with 24 bases between them. Germline V lookup: CDR1 LNHDA, CDR2 SQIVND (reference sequence). There are 17 residues in the CDR3. The DNA for the CDR3 is TGTGCCAGTAGCCCTGGTGAGGAAGCGCGAGCGTTTTCACCCCTCCACTTT. Protein product: CASSPGEEARAFSPLHF.

The rearrangement uses TRBV27 and TRBJ2-3, with D unresolved. This CDR3 spans 15 amino acids. Germline loops: CDR1 MNHEY, CDR2 SMNVEV (reference sequence). The ends were cut back, 1 base at V and 1 base at J, with 9 bases in the middle. CDR3 protein: CASSLYQAGTDTQYF. CDR3 bases: TGTGCCAGCAGTTTATATCAGGCCGGCACAGATACGCAGTATTTT.

This chain connects TRBV30 to TRBJ2-7; the match to TRBD2 covers 7 bases. This CDR3 is 13 amino acids long. V shed 0 bases, J shed 5 bases, and the junction held 4 bases outside the gene matches. Germline lookup yields CDR1 GTSNPN and CDR2 SVGIG (reference sequence). CDR3 nucleotide sequence: TGTGCCTGGAGTGTTTCAGCGGGAAACGAGCAGTACTTC. Encoded protein: CAWSVSAGNEQYF.

This chain connects TRBV5-1 to TRBJ2-3; 13 nucleotides agree with TRBD2. Germline CDR1 and CDR2: SGHRS and YFSETQ. The junction had 6 bases not matched to a gene; V was cut back by 4 bases and J by 4 bases. The CDR3 extends over 16 amino acids. CDR3 sequence: CASSPGTSGKSDTQYF. For the CDR3, the DNA is TGCGCCAGCAGCCCAGGGACTAGCGGGAAGTCAGATACGCAGTATTTT.

The chain combines TRBV27 with TRBJ2-5, with D hard to call. V gave up 4 bases and J gave up 5 bases, with 8 bases separating them. The CDR3 sequence is 12 residues long. Germline values: CDR1 MNHEY, CDR2 SMNVEV (reference sequence). The DNA for the CDR3 is TGTGCCAGCAGTTCCCCCTTTGAGACCCAGTACTTC. It encodes CASSSPFETQYF.

The V gene is TRBV6-5, the J gene TRBJ2-7; D tentatively fits TRBD1 or TRBD2 (5 bases each). This CDR3 region has 15 residues. With 7 bases removed from V and 2 bases from J, the gap between germline ends came to 18 bases. The V gene's germline CDR1 is MNHEY and CDR2 SVGAGI. CDR3 loop: CASTVFSGPTYEQYF. Here the CDR3 DNA reads TGTGCCAGCACTGTATTCTCGGGGCCGACCTACGAGCAGTACTTC.

In its sample, this clone was seen once. This chain links TRBV5-1 with TRBJ2-7, with 16 positions matching TRBD2. Per the germline V gene, CDR1 is SGHRS and CDR2 is YFSETQ. CDR3 length: 16 amino acids. V trimming: 3 bases; J trimming: 3 bases; junction bases outside the gene matches: 3. The CDR3: CASSSGLAGGYYEQYF. CDR3 bases: TGCGCCAGCAGCTCGGGACTAGCGGGAGGGTACTACGAGCAGTACTTC.

The gene calls are TRBV13 and TRBJ2-2; tentatively, D is TRBD2 (5 bases). V gave up 5 bases and J gave up 6 bases, with 22 bases separating them. Germline V gene sequence: CDR1 PRHDT, CDR2 FYEKMQ (reference sequence). CDR3 length equals 17 residues. This chain's CDR3 is CASSPKIGRGYSGELFF. Here the CDR3 DNA reads TGTGCCAGCAGCCCTAAGATAGGACGGGGATATTCCGGGGAGCTGTTTTTT.

The V gene is TRBV19, the J gene TRBJ1-5; D is undetermined. Trimming took 3 bases from V and 0 from J, leaving 15 bases between them. Germline values: CDR1 LNHDA, CDR2 SQIVND (reference sequence). CDR3 length: 17 residues. CDR3 sequence (DNA): TGTGCCAGTAGTATGGGTAGGGTTTATAGTAGCAATCAGCCCCAGCATTTT. Protein product: CASSMGRVYSSNQPQHF.

This chain links TRBV12-5 with TRBJ2-1; D perhaps matches TRBD1 (7 bases). The ends were cut back, 2 bases at V and 9 bases at J, with 20 bases in the middle. Germline assignment: CDR1 LGHNT and CDR2 FRNRAP. The CDR3 is made up of 16 amino acids. In DNA, the CDR3 is TGTGCTAGTGGTTTGACGTCGACAGGGCTCGGGAGTGAGCAGTTCTTC. Protein: CASGLTSTGLGSEQFF. Looking up the rest from reference TRBV12-5 and TRBJ2-1 gives the full variable domain: DARVTQTPRHKVTEMGQEVTMRCQPILGHNTVFWYRQTMMQGLELLAYFRNRAPLDDSGMPKDRFSAEMPDATLATLKIQPSEPRDSAVYFCASGLTSTGLGSEQFFGPGTRLTVL.

The chain employs TRBV29-1 and TRBJ2-7, with D tentatively TRBD2 (6 bases). V gave up 7 bases and J gave up 0 bases, with 13 bases separating them. This CDR3 contains 13 residues. Germline V gene lookup returns CDR1 SQVTM and CDR2 ANQGSEA. CDR3 bases: TGCAGCGCCGCCGGAGGGAGCTCCTACGAGCAGTACTTC. Protein product: CSAAGGSSYEQYF.

The chain recombines TRBV6-5 with TRBJ1-3; D is uncertain. CDR1 is MNHEY and CDR2 is SVGAGI in the germline V gene. V lost 2 bases and J 2 bases, leaving 13 bases between the germline ends. The length of the CDR3 is 16 residues. The DNA for the CDR3 is TGTGCCAGCAGTTACAAATCAAGGACCGCTGGAAACACCATATATTTT. It is translated as CASSYKSRTAGNTIYF.

V and J are TRBV7-9 and TRBJ2-5, with D possibly being TRBD1 (6 bases). V lost 3 bases and J 3 bases, leaving 8 bases between the germline ends. CDR1 SEHNR and CDR2 FQNEAQ come from the germline V gene (reference sequence). CDR3 size: 13 residues. In DNA form, the CDR3 reads TGTGCCAGCAGCTTCGAGGGGGAAGAGACCCAGTACTTC. This codes for CASSFEGEETQYF. Based on the CDR3 plus reference TRBV7-9 and TRBJ2-5, the full variable domain is DTGVSQNPRHKITKRGQNVTFRCDPISEHNRLYWYRQTLGQGPEFLTYFQNEAQLEKSRLLSDRFSAERPKGSFSTLEIQRTEQGDSAMYLCASSFEGEETQYFGPGTRLLVL.

This clone was observed a single time. The rearrangement uses TRBV7-9 and TRBJ2-7, with D tentatively TRBD1 (5 bases). The CDR3 is 13 residues long. Germline V gene data show CDR1 as SEHNR and CDR2 as FQNEAQ (reference sequence). V was pared by 2 bases and J by 11 bases, with 16 bases between. CDR3 nucleotides: TGTGCCAGCAGCTTATCGGCCCAGGGCTCCGAGTACTTC. It yields the protein CASSLSAQGSEYF.

This clone was seen a handful of times. The chain employs TRBV19 and TRBJ1-1; D gene uncertain. This CDR3 has 13 amino acids. In germline, CDR1 is LNHDA, CDR2 SQIVND (reference sequence). Trimming left V 4 bases short and J 4 bases short, with 10 bases between. The CDR3 reads CASSKTVSTEAFF. In nucleotides, the CDR3 is TGTGCCAGTAGTAAGACGGTTTCCACTGAAGCTTTCTTT.

This chain uses TRBV5-6 with TRBJ2-7; D might be TRBD1 or TRBD2, each matching 5 bases. CDR1 and CDR2 from the germline V gene are SGHDT and YYEEEE. V was shortened by 4 bases and J by 4 bases, with 15 bases between the two germline ends. This CDR3 contains 14 residues. CDR3 coding DNA: TGTGCCAGCAGCGAACCCGGGACCGCTTACGAGCAGTACTTC. It translates to CASSEPGTAYEQYF.

V is TRBV7-9 and J is TRBJ2-2, with 7 nucleotides matching TRBD1. V shed 6 bases and J 2 bases; nucleotides not matched to a gene: 3. Per the germline V gene, CDR1 is SEHNR and CDR2 is FQNEAQ (reference sequence). The CDR3 is 14 residues long. Written as DNA, the CDR3 is TGTGCCAGCAGAGGGACAGTAAACACCGGGGAGCTGTTTTTT. Protein: CASRGTVNTGELFF.

The chain recombines TRBV6-5 with TRBJ2-2, with D maybe TRBD1 (6 bases). There are 15 residues in the CDR3. The V end lost 5 bases, the J end lost 0 bases, and 10 bases lay between the germline ends. Germline values: CDR1 MNHEY, CDR2 SVGAGI. CDR3 sequence reads: CASSPRQANTGELFF. The CDR3 DNA reads as TGTGCCAGCAGTCCACGACAGGCGAACACCGGGGAGCTGTTTTTT.